These 26 T cell receptor beta chains came from one sample sequenced in a study of blood T cell repertoires in COVID-19. Profiled with immunoSEQ multiplex PCR; TCRdb holds only in-frame clones, not every one. The top ten clones hold 2% to 3% of a sample with about 170,000 clones, more than 85% of them seen once. The specimen sequenced was peripheral blood. The receptors originated from a woman of 80 years or more with COVID-19, enrolled during active disease.

In nucleotides, the CDR3 is TGTGCCAGCAGCGGGACTAGCGGGAAGATTTACGAGCAGTACTTC. Translating it yields CASSGTSGKIYEQYF. The chain links TRBV5-4 to TRBJ2-7; TRBD2 aligns across 13 bases. This CDR3 has 15 amino acids. Unmatched junction bases numbered 5, after V lost 4 bases and J lost 4 bases. Per the germline V gene, CDR1 is SGHNT and CDR2 is YYREEE (reference sequence).

This clone was recorded only once. Within the sample, other DNA sequences also encode this same CDR3. The rearrangement links TRBV7-2 to TRBJ2-2; D not resolved. Germline V gene data show CDR1 as SGHTA and CDR2 as FQGNSA. V dropped 3 bases and J dropped 4 bases, with 3 bases sitting between them. The CDR3 loop spans 12 amino acids. In DNA, the CDR3 is TGTGCCAGCAGCTTCTCCACCGGGGAGCTGTTTTTT. Protein: CASSFSTGELFF.

V gene TRBV7-2 combines with J gene TRBJ2-1; TRBD1 is a possible D gene (6 bases). The V and J ends lost 5 bases and 2 bases respectively, with 16 bases between them. Germline values: CDR1 SGHTA, CDR2 FQGNSA. The CDR3 loop spans 16 amino acids. The chain's CDR3 is CASSLWGHQTYNEQFF. CDR3 coding DNA: TGTGCCAGCAGCCTCTGGGGACACCAAACCTACAATGAGCAGTTCTTC. Supplemented by reference TRBV7-2 and TRBJ2-1, the full variable domain reads GAGVSQSPSNKVTEKGKDVELRCDPISGHTALYWYRQSLGQGLEFLIYFQGNSAPDKSGLPSDRFSAERTGGSVSTLTIQRTQQEDSAVYLCASSLWGHQTYNEQFFGPGTRLTVL.

The V call is TRBV28, the J call TRBJ2-1, with 7 bases aligning to TRBD2. CDR3 size: 15 residues. The V gene's germline CDR1 is MDHEN and CDR2 SYDVKM. J lost 4 bases, V lost 6 bases, and 9 bases had no gene match. The CDR3 region has the DNA TGTGCCAGCAGCGTACCAGGGACTACATACAATGAGCAGTTCTTC. Its protein is CASSVPGTTYNEQFF. The whole variable domain, filled in from reference TRBV28 and TRBJ2-1, reads DVKVTQSSRYLVKRTGEKVFLECVQDMDHENMFWYRQDPGLGLRLIYFSYDVKMKEKGDIPEGYSVSREKKERFSLILESASTNQTSMYLCASSVPGTTYNEQFFGPGTRLTVL.

A single count supports this clone. The V and J genes are TRBV6-1 and TRBJ2-2, with D perhaps matching TRBD2 (6 bases). This CDR3 has 17 amino acids. The germline V and J ends were trimmed by 2 bases and 3 bases, with 16 bases remaining between them. In germline, CDR1 is MNHNS, CDR2 SASEGT. CDR3 DNA sequence: TGTGCCAGCAGTGAAAGGGCCGGGGGTTGGGACACCGGGGAGCTGTTTTTT. Amino acids: CASSERAGGWDTGELFF.

The chain uses TRBV6-5 and TRBJ1-2; TRBD1 aligns across 7 bases. The CDR3 spans 14 residues. Per the germline V gene, CDR1 is MNHEY and CDR2 is SVGAGI. Trimming cost V 0 bases and J 8 bases; bases outside gene matches: 6. The CDR3 loop is CASSYSTGPIGYTF. The CDR3 nucleotides read TGTGCCAGCAGTTACTCGACAGGGCCTATCGGCTACACCTTC.

This chain uses TRBV19 with TRBJ1-3; D ambiguous. Trimming stripped 4 bases from V and 0 bases from J, with 13 bases between. The CDR3 is made up of 16 amino acids. The germline V gene encodes CDR1 LNHDA and CDR2 SQIVND (reference sequence). The CDR3 DNA follows: TGTGCCAGTAGTACTGAGCTACACAGCTCTGGAAACACCATATATTTT. This gives the protein CASSTELHSSGNTIYF.

This chain links TRBV28 with TRBJ1-6, with 11 bases identical to TRBD1. Germline CDR1 and CDR2: MDHEN and SYDVKM. V lost 7 bases and J lost 10; bases outside the gene matches: 9. The CDR3 has 15 amino acids. The CDR3 nucleotides are TGTGCCAGCACCTCTCCGGGACAGGGGGGGTCACCCCTCCACTTT. This codes for CASTSPGQGGSPLHF.

The CDR3: CASIAGRWTGELFF. The CDR3 DNA is TGTGCCAGCATCGCGGGGCGGTGGACCGGGGAGCTGTTTTTT. The chain couples TRBV6-5 to TRBJ2-2; tentative D call: TRBD2 (6 bases). Germline assignment: CDR1 MNHEY and CDR2 SVGAGI. V was shortened by 7 bases and J by 5 bases, with 14 bases between the two germline ends. The length of the CDR3 is 14 residues.

The chain is built from TRBV5-4 and TRBJ2-7, with D possibly being TRBD2 (5 bases). The ends were cut back, 1 base at V and 6 bases at J, with 17 bases in the middle. This CDR3 contains 15 residues. Germline assignment: CDR1 SGHNT and CDR2 YYREEE (reference sequence). CDR3 nucleotides: TGTGCCAGCAGCTTGATACCGACCCCGGAGGCCGAGCAGTACTTC. It codes for CASSLIPTPEAEQYF.

The chain links TRBV24-1 to TRBJ2-5, with 13 bases aligning to TRBD2. The germline CDR1 and CDR2 sequences are KGHDR and SFDVKD. J gave up 3 bases and V 5 bases, and 2 bases lay outside the gene matches. CDR3 size: 15 residues. CDR3: CATSGGLAGEETQYF. For the CDR3, the DNA is TGTGCCACCAGTGGCGGACTAGCGGGGGAAGAGACCCAGTACTTC.

This CDR3 reads CASTDSQGTNSPLHF. CDR3 sequence (DNA): TGTGCCAGCACTGACTCACAGGGGACGAATTCACCCCTCCACTTT. The chain uses TRBV2 and TRBJ1-6; 7 nucleotides match TRBD1. The germline V gene has CDR1 SNHLY and CDR2 FYNNEI. CDR3 size: 15 residues. J gave up 7 bases and V 7 bases, and 10 bases lay outside the gene matches.

J is TRBJ1-1 and V is TRBV10-3, with 7 bases fitting TRBD1. The J segment lost 2 bases and the V segment lost 4 bases, leaving 7 bases of the junction unmatched. Germline lookup yields CDR1 ENHRY and CDR2 SYGVKD. The CDR3 extends over 15 amino acids. In nucleotides, the CDR3 is TGTGCCATCAGTGCCGAGACAGGGCAAAACACTGAAGCTTTCTTT. It encodes CAISAETGQNTEAFF.

The chain links TRBV6-5 to TRBJ1-5, with TRBD1 matching 7 bases. This CDR3 is 16 amino acids long. The germline CDR1 and CDR2 sequences are MNHEY and SVGAGI. J gave up 0 bases and V 4 bases, and 6 bases lay outside the gene matches. CDR3: CASSSGTAYSNQPQHF. CDR3 in DNA: TGTGCCAGCAGTTCAGGGACAGCGTATAGCAATCAGCCCCAGCATTTT.

The rearrangement joins TRBV18 to TRBJ2-4, with D perhaps matching TRBD1 (5 bases). The CDR3 sequence is 15 residues long. V shed 3 bases and J shed 6 bases, with 15 bases lying between them. Germline V gene data show CDR1 as KGHSH and CDR2 as LQKENI. The CDR3 coding sequence is TGTGCCAGCTCACCTGACAGTATGGGGCTAAACATTCAGTACTTC. It encodes CASSPDSMGLNIQYF.

The gene calls are TRBV28 and TRBJ2-7; unclear D gene. The germline gives CDR1 MDHEN, CDR2 SYDVKM. V was cut by 6 bases and J by 12 bases, with 18 bases left in between. This CDR3 spans 12 amino acids. CDR3 in amino acids: CASRTPQALVYF. The CDR3 nucleotides read TGTGCCAGCAGGACCCCCCAGGCTCTTGTGTACTTC.

In this sample, this clone turned up once. This chain connects TRBV10-3 to TRBJ2-1; D remains unclear. The V gene lost 7 bases and the J gene lost 7 bases, with 14 bases spanning the gap. Germline V gives CDR1 ENHRY, CDR2 SYGVKD. The CDR3 runs 13 residues. This CDR3 is CAITPRGQNEQFF. The CDR3 region has the DNA TGTGCCATCACCCCTAGAGGCCAGAATGAGCAGTTCTTC.

This sequence joins TRBV19 and TRBJ1-5; D is perhaps TRBD1 (6 bases). Germline CDR1 reads LNHDA; CDR2 reads SQIVND (reference sequence). This CDR3 contains 14 residues. V was trimmed by 11 bases and J by 3 bases, leaving 17 bases between them. The CDR3 nucleotides are TGTGCCTTATCGGACAGCTACAACAATCAGCCCCAGCATTTT. Residues: CALSDSYNNQPQHF.

V gene TRBV5-4 combines with J gene TRBJ2-2; D not resolved. Trimming removed 2 bases from V and 5 bases from J, with 4 bases in between. The CDR3 is 12 amino acids. Per germline, CDR1 SGHNT and CDR2 YYREEE (reference sequence). CDR3 loop: CASSFYTGELFF. CDR3 sequence (DNA): TGTGCCAGCAGCTTTTATACCGGGGAGCTGTTTTTT.

As concerns this clone: A much larger clone is a single base away; this may be a read error. The chain combines TRBV5-5 with TRBJ1-2; D not certain. Trimming took off 0 bases at V and 4 bases at J, with 7 bases between the two ends. The CDR3 loop spans 13 amino acids. Germline CDR1 is SGHKS and CDR2 is YYEKEE (reference sequence). CDR3 nucleotides: TGTGCCAGCAGCTTGGATTCGGGCTATGGCTACACCTTC. Its translation is CASSLDSGYGYTF.

CDR3 in DNA: TGTGCCAGCGGGTCCCGGGGTGCGGGGGCCAACGTCCTGACTTTC. It translates to CASGSRGAGANVLTF. The chain recombines TRBV27 with TRBJ2-6; D may be TRBD2 (5 bases). CDR3 size: 15 residues. Per the germline V gene, CDR1 is MNHEY and CDR2 is SMNVEV (reference sequence). The V gene lost 8 bases and the J gene lost 4 bases, with 15 bases spanning the gap.

The rearrangement joins TRBV6-5 to TRBJ2-3, with 7 bases that match TRBD2. Unmatched junction bases numbered 6, after V lost 7 bases and J lost 2 bases. Germline CDR1 and CDR2: MNHEY and SVGAGI. This CDR3 contains 14 residues. The CDR3 nucleotides read TGTGCCAGCAAGAGGGGAGGGATCACAGATACGCAGTATTTT. Translation gives CASKRGGITDTQYF.

The chain has TRBV6-6 and TRBJ1-5; D gene ambiguous. Trimming removed 7 bases from V and 5 bases from J, with 12 bases in between. This CDR3 spans 13 amino acids. Germline-derived CDR1 and CDR2 are MNHNY and SVGAGI (reference sequence). CDR3 nucleotides: TGTGCCAGCACCAAAGGGAGGGATCAGCCCCAGCATTTT. Translating it yields CASTKGRDQPQHF.

J is TRBJ2-2 and V is TRBV10-1; 10 bases are shared with TRBD2. Germline V gene data show CDR1 as WNHNN and CDR2 as SYGVQD (reference sequence). The CDR3 runs to 16 residues. Trimming cost V 4 bases and J 1 base; bases outside gene matches: 3. CDR3 in DNA: TGCGCCAGCAGTGGGACTAGCGGAGGGAACACCGGGGAGCTGTTTTTT. Protein: CASSGTSGGNTGELFF.

The J gene is TRBJ2-7, the V gene TRBV6-6; 7 nucleotides agree with TRBD1. The CDR3 extends over 15 amino acids. Per the germline V gene, CDR1 is MNHNY and CDR2 is SVGAGI (reference sequence). Unmatched junction bases numbered 10, after V lost 6 bases and J lost 2 bases. CDR3 DNA sequence: TGTGCCAGCAGAGCACCGGGACAGTGGACCTACGAGCAGTACTTC. Amino acid sequence: CASRAPGQWTYEQYF.

V gene TRBV6-2 or TRBV6-3 combines with J gene TRBJ2-1, with 12 bases matching TRBD2. The V gene's germline CDR1 is MNHEY and CDR2 SVGEGT. The CDR3 runs to 16 residues. The ends lost 5 bases at V and 6 bases at J; junction bases unmatched: 8. CDR3 sequence: CASSPGRLAGVNEQFF. The CDR3 region has the DNA TGTGCCAGCAGTCCCGGCCGACTAGCGGGAGTCAATGAGCAGTTCTTC.